A single sample gave rise to the 9 T cell receptor beta chains below, sequenced in a study of blood T cell repertoires in COVID-19. TCRdb's table, derived via immunoSEQ multiplex PCR, lists solely in-frame clones and lacks some. The sample lists approximately 55,000 clones, 90% occurring once. The sequenced sample was peripheral blood. The receptors were gathered from a man between 40 and 49 years old with acute or convalescent COVID-19.

The chain joins TRBV19 to TRBJ2-5; tentatively, D is TRBD1 (6 bases). Germline-derived CDR1 and CDR2 are LNHDA and SQIVND (reference sequence). This CDR3 region has 18 residues. Deletions cut 5 bases from V and 2 bases from J, with 24 bases between. CDR3 bases: TGTGCCAGTAGTGGTTCCGGGACAACGGTCGTTGTACAAGAGACCCAGTACTTC. This codes for CASSGSGTTVVVQETQYF.

The chain has TRBV15 and TRBJ1-5, with D unresolved. The V and J ends lost 0 bases and 4 bases respectively, with 13 bases between them. This CDR3 region has 16 residues. Germline CDR1 LNHNV, CDR2 YYDKDF (reference sequence). CDR3: CATSRDHPAGNQPQHF. DNA of the CDR3: TGTGCCACCAGCAGAGATCACCCCGCGGGGAATCAGCCCCAGCATTTT.

The V call is TRBV27, the J call TRBJ2-3; 11 nucleotides match TRBD2. Germline V lookup: CDR1 MNHEY, CDR2 SMNVEV (reference sequence). This CDR3 has 14 residues. Losses at the gene ends were 2 bases for V and 6 bases for J; bases not matched to a gene: 1. The CDR3 DNA follows: TGTGCCAGCAGTTTACGGACTAGCGGGGATACGCAGTATTTT. Amino acid sequence: CASSLRTSGDTQYF.

V usage is TRBV12-5 and J usage is TRBJ1-1, with D unresolved. Deletions cut 3 bases from V and 1 base from J, with 12 bases between. The CDR3 has 15 residues. The germline gives CDR1 LGHNT, CDR2 FRNRAP. CDR3 DNA sequence: TGTGCTAGTGGTTTTGAGGGCTTGAGGAACACTGAAGCTTTCTTT. Protein product: CASGFEGLRNTEAFF.

This chain uses TRBV4-3 with TRBJ2-7; tentatively, D is TRBD1 (5 bases). Trimming removed 0 bases from V and 2 bases from J, with 11 bases in between. The CDR3 runs to 15 residues. CDR1 is LGHNA and CDR2 is YSLEER in the germline V gene. The DNA of the CDR3 is TGCGCCAGCAGCCAAGATAGGGGCGTTCCCTACGAGCAGTACTTC. Its protein is CASSQDRGVPYEQYF.

The table lists this clone with a count of one. Here the CDR3 reads CASSRWDREDSGYTF. The CDR3 DNA sequence: TGTGCCAGCAGTCGGTGGGACAGGGAGGATTCTGGCTACACCTTC. The chain links TRBV7-9 to TRBJ1-2; TRBD1 agrees at 9 bases. After removal of 6 bases from V and 7 bases from J, the junction contained 12 bases not matched to a gene. The CDR3 length is 15 residues. The germline gives CDR1 SEHNR, CDR2 FQNEAQ (reference sequence).

The V and J genes are TRBV28 and TRBJ2-7; weak D call: TRBD1 (5 bases). The V end was cut by 3 bases, the J end by 5 bases, with 14 bases between. Germline values: CDR1 MDHEN, CDR2 SYDVKM. This CDR3 has 14 residues. The CDR3 region is CASSLPGIPNEQYF. The CDR3 nucleotides read TGTGCCAGCAGTTTGCCAGGGATCCCAAACGAGCAGTACTTC.

This chain uses TRBV2 with TRBJ1-2; D perhaps matches TRBD1 (6 bases). The germline V gene encodes CDR1 SNHLY and CDR2 FYNNEI. This CDR3 has 15 amino acids. Trimming removed 7 bases from V and 4 bases from J, with 19 bases in between. The CDR3 spells CASTLTPQGLYGYTF. The CDR3 DNA reads as TGTGCCAGCACCCTGACCCCCCAGGGGCTCTATGGCTACACCTTC.

V and J are TRBV5-5 and TRBJ1-1; the match to TRBD1 covers 9 bases. The germline gives CDR1 SGHKS, CDR2 YYEKEE (reference sequence). V dropped 4 bases and J dropped 4; count of bases not matched to a gene: 5. The length of the CDR3 is 14 residues. The CDR3 DNA follows: TGTGCCAGCAGCCCGGACAGGGGTTTCACTGAAGCTTTCTTT. This translates into CASSPDRGFTEAFF.